The clone carrying this T cell receptor beta chain appeared once. Its antigen is undetermined. Clones were read by immunoSEQ multiplex PCR, and TCRdb kept only the in-frame ones, dropping some. The table has 99,000 or so clones, roughly nine tenths seen once. The sample belongs to a study of cytomegalovirus exposure and HLA in healthy donors. Study at large: It was reported in a later analysis that the approximately 110 validation repertoires used the same platform as the roughly 700 first-cohort repertoires. General study results and limits: The study recorded around 160 TCR beta chains that were cytomegalovirus-associated. According to a later analysis, TCR clusters from the first cohort tended to co-occur in the approximately 120 validation repertoires. Cytomegalovirus status was reportedly diagnosed by the classifier with high sensitivity and specificity.

Trimming took off 5 bases at V and 4 bases at J, with 15 bases between the two ends. The CDR3 contains 15 residues. Looked up from germline, CDR1 is MDHEN and CDR2 is SYDVKM. The gene calls are TRBV28 and TRBJ1-5; D perhaps matches TRBD1 (5 bases). Sequencing was performed on PBMCs. The receptor comes from a woman under 30 in good health and CMV-seropositive. The CDR3 region is CASSNGGVSNQPQHF. CDR3 sequence (DNA): TGTGCCAGCAGTAATGGGGGGGTGTCAAATCAGCCCCAGCATTTT.